This T cell receptor (beta chain) was documented in a study of monozygotic twins with cystic fibrosis. Notes on the study in general: Co-twins had the most similar V usage for 13 of 16 pairs, J for 8. Median Simpson clonality of 0.0095 suggested naive T cells predominated.

In the case of this clone: No antigen is known for it.

The method was immunoSEQ multiplex PCR; TCRdb's version includes in-frame clones alone and lacks a portion of them. Here the sample spans some 32,000 clones, 92% being singletons. CDR1 and CDR2 from the germline V gene are GTSNPN and SVGIG (reference sequence). Trimming at V came to 4 bases and at J to 5 bases, leaving 16 bases not matched to a gene. The CDR3 has 16 residues. The sequenced material came from blood. V gene TRBV30 combines with J gene TRBJ1-1, with TRBD1 identical over 7 bases. The TCR sequence derives from a girl aged 2 to 10 with cystic fibrosis. The CDR3 bases are TGTGCCTGGACCCTTTTCGGGGCAGGGGGGAGGACTGAAGCTTTCTTT. The encoded protein is CAWTLFGAGGRTEAFF.